What follows describes a single T cell receptor (beta chain). The sample holds other DNA sequences that translate to the same CDR3. This entry comes from a study of blood T cell repertoires in COVID-19. Study-level background: Acute and convalescent COVID-19 specimens originated in the United States, Italy and Spain.

The protocol was immunoSEQ multiplex PCR, while the TCRdb copy is restricted to in-frame clones and leaves out a portion. The sample lists roughly 100,000 clones; roughly 91% were seen once. Germline V CDR1 and CDR2: LGHNA, YSLEER. V lost 0 bases and J 3 bases, leaving 11 bases between the germline ends. CDR3 size: 15 residues. V usage is TRBV4-3 and J usage is TRBJ1-1, with D possibly TRBD1 on 5 matching bases. The source of this sequence is a human donor in a cohort sampled during active COVID-19. The specimen was peripheral blood. The CDR3 spells CASSQDPIRDTEAFF. CDR3 bases: TGCGCCAGCAGCCAAGACCCCATCAGGGACACTGAAGCTTTCTTT.